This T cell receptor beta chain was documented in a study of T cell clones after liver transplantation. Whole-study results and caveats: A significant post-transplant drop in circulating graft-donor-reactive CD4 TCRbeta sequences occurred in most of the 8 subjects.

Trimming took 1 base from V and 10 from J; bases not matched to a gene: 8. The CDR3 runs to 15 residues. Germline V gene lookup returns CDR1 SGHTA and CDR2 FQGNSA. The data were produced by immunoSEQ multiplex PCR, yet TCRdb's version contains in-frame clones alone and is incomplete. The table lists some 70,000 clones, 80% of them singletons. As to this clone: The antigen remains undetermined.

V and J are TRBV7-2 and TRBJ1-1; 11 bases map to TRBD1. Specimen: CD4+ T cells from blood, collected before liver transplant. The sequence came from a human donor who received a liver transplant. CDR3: CASSLGGTGGRRAFF. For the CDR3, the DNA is TGTGCCAGCAGCTTAGGTGGGACAGGGGGTCGTAGAGCTTTCTTT.